Listed below are T cell receptor beta chains from one sample, sequenced in a study of T cells after somatic rescue of genetic block. Some clones are missing from TCRdb's copy, which holds only in-frame ones; the method was immunoSEQ multiplex PCR. This sample has 45,000 to 70,000 clones, with about 96% found just once. What was sequenced was peripheral blood mononuclear cells (PBMCs). The receptor set was obtained from a child under three years old. The CDR3 runs from the conserved cysteine through the conserved F or W.

cdr3_aa: CASSLGPPYNEQFF
j_call: TRBJ2-1
v_call: TRBV28

cdr3_aa: CASTQPEGGSQYF
j_call: TRBJ2-5
v_call: TRBV6-5

cdr3_aa: CASSTGLQETQYF
j_call: TRBJ2-5
v_call: TRBV6-5

cdr3_aa: CASSQEERARYNEQFF
j_call: TRBJ2-1
v_call: TRBV5-6

cdr3_aa: CASSYSGTGDAGELFF
j_call: TRBJ2-2
v_call: TRBV6-8

cdr3_aa: CSVEEMGNSYEQYF
j_call: TRBJ2-7
v_call: TRBV29-1

cdr3_aa: CASSLHNYGYTF
j_call: TRBJ1-2
v_call: TRBV7-9

cdr3_aa: CASRGDDNEQFF
j_call: TRBJ2-1
v_call: TRBV27

cdr3_aa: CASSSGNSYEQYF
j_call: TRBJ2-7
v_call: TRBV5-1

cdr3_aa: CASSLAGGPNEQFF
j_call: TRBJ2-1
v_call: TRBV7-2

cdr3_aa: CASSEAKGAGYTF
j_call: TRBJ1-2
v_call: TRBV6-1

cdr3_aa: CASTGRGTDTQYF
j_call: TRBJ2-3
v_call: TRBV6-5

cdr3_aa: CASSPYPTSTNTGELFF
j_call: TRBJ2-2
v_call: TRBV5-1

cdr3_aa: CASSPGLTGELFF
j_call: TRBJ2-2
v_call: TRBV18

cdr3_aa: CASSLAPDTQYF
j_call: TRBJ2-3
v_call: TRBV11-3

cdr3_aa: CASALASNQPQHF
j_call: TRBJ1-5
v_call: TRBV10-2

cdr3_aa: CASSISRAGYGYTF
j_call: TRBJ1-2
v_call: TRBV19

cdr3_aa: CAWSVTRYEQYF
j_call: TRBJ2-7
v_call: TRBV30

cdr3_aa: CASSGFGARGMNTEAFF
j_call: TRBJ1-1
v_call: TRBV2

cdr3_aa: CASSETRNEQYF
j_call: TRBJ2-7
v_call: TRBV2

cdr3_aa: CASSLHSGNRSPLHF
j_call: TRBJ1-6
v_call: TRBV5-4

cdr3_aa: CASSLWGNQPQHF
j_call: TRBJ1-5
v_call: TRBV7-2

cdr3_aa: CASSWGNGGLGEKLFF
j_call: TRBJ1-4
v_call: TRBV7-9

cdr3_aa: CASSILGAVNTEAFF
j_call: TRBJ1-1
v_call: TRBV19

cdr3_aa: CSVDLDASSYNEQFF
j_call: TRBJ2-1
v_call: TRBV29-1

cdr3_aa: CASSRAGGSTDTQYF
j_call: TRBJ2-3
v_call: TRBV6-5

cdr3_aa: CASSLRDTGELFF
j_call: TRBJ2-2
v_call: TRBV27

cdr3_aa: CASSGGGQEKLFF
j_call: TRBJ1-4
v_call: TRBV28

cdr3_aa: CSPVWGRATYEQYF
j_call: TRBJ2-7
v_call: TRBV29-1

cdr3_aa: CASSLIRTGELFF
j_call: TRBJ2-2
v_call: TRBV5-1

cdr3_aa: CASTPLGAGAYEQYF
j_call: TRBJ2-7
v_call: TRBV5-1

cdr3_aa: CASSLSRTGELFF
j_call: TRBJ2-2
v_call: TRBV27

cdr3_aa: CASSPTGQETQYF
j_call: TRBJ2-5
v_call: TRBV18

cdr3_aa: CASSKDWSSYEQYF
j_call: TRBJ2-7
v_call: TRBV11-2

cdr3_aa: CATSVSPGQGWRKLFF
j_call: TRBJ1-4
v_call: TRBV15

cdr3_aa: CASSFRAYTGELFF
j_call: TRBJ2-2
v_call: TRBV6-6

cdr3_aa: CASSDHRFRHVEQFF
j_call: TRBJ2-1
v_call: TRBV5-1